This T cell receptor (beta chain) was sequenced for a study of cytomegalovirus exposure and HLA in healthy donors. Study observations and caveats: Association with HLA alleles at 0.05 false discovery rate was found for 16,951 TCR beta sequences in a later analysis. TCR beta V segments were, for the most part, productive about 87% or about 30% of the time in an earlier analysis. Fewer N-insertions than the approximately 680-donor mean were reportedly shown by an Asian-associated ancestry cluster in a later analysis.

A note on this clone: What it recognizes is unknown.

PCR employed 60 Vbeta and 13 Jbeta primers. The table came from immunoSEQ multiplex PCR; TCRdb's copy has only in-frame clones and leaves some out. The sample contains about 98,000 clones, about 80% of which appear only once. This CDR3 comprises 15 residues. Germline V lookup: CDR1 MDHEN, CDR2 SYDVKM. Trimming removed 8 bases from V and 3 bases from J, with 19 bases in between. The chain recombines TRBV28 with TRBJ1-2; maybe TRBD1 (5 bases). What was sequenced was PBMCs. The TCR originated in a man between 18 and 35 years old in good health and CMV-seropositive. CDR3 in amino acids: CASVGGADTDYGYTF. The CDR3 coding sequence is TGTGCCAGCGTTGGAGGGGCAGATACGGACTATGGCTACACCTTC.